Following are 31 T cell receptor beta chains from one sample sequenced in a study of blood T cell repertoires in COVID-19. Profiling relied on immunoSEQ multiplex PCR, and the TCRdb table lists in-frame clones only, not all of them. The sample shows 200,000 to 300,000 clones, about 88% of them seen only once. Material for sequencing was peripheral blood. Source of these receptors: a woman aged 60 to 75 with COVID-19, enrolled during active disease.

The J gene is TRBJ1-6, the V gene TRBV27, with 12 nucleotides matching TRBD1. The length of the CDR3 is 15 residues. V trimming: 6 bases; J trimming: 9 bases; junction bases outside the gene matches: 6. Germline-derived CDR1 and CDR2 are MNHEY and SMNVEV (reference sequence). In DNA form, the CDR3 reads TGTGCCAGCAGCGTCATGGGACAGGGGGCTTCACCCCTCCACTTT. This gives the protein CASSVMGQGASPLHF.

The V and J genes are TRBV30 and TRBJ2-3, with TRBD2 matching 15 bases. Germline V gene lookup returns CDR1 GTSNPN and CDR2 SVGIG (reference sequence). The J segment lost 6 bases and the V segment lost 1 base, leaving 5 bases of the junction unmatched. The CDR3 runs 16 residues. Here the CDR3 DNA reads TGTGCCTGGAGTGGGACTAGCGGGAGGGGCTCGGATACGCAGTATTTT. As protein: CAWSGTSGRGSDTQYF.

The chain is built from TRBV6-5 and TRBJ1-1, with D perhaps matching TRBD1 (5 bases). V was trimmed by 7 bases and J by 4 bases, leaving 13 bases between them. Looked up from germline, CDR1 is MNHEY and CDR2 is SVGAGI. CDR3 length equals 13 residues. DNA of the CDR3: TGTGCCAGCATCAAGTTGGGGGGCACTGAAGCTTTCTTT. This codes for CASIKLGGTEAFF.

The gene calls are TRBV19 and TRBJ2-1; weak D call: TRBD2 (5 bases). V was trimmed by 5 bases and J by 10 bases, leaving 12 bases between them. This CDR3 has 12 residues. In germline, CDR1 is LNHDA, CDR2 SQIVND (reference sequence). In DNA form, the CDR3 reads TGTGCCAGTAGTTCAACCCCGGGGGAGCAGTTCTTC. Protein: CASSSTPGEQFF.

The chain has TRBV7-9 and TRBJ2-3, with 8 bases lining up with TRBD2. J lost 0 bases, V lost 1 base, and 3 bases had no gene match. CDR1 SEHNR and CDR2 FQNEAQ come from the germline V gene (reference sequence). This CDR3 comprises 16 residues. The CDR3: CASSLGQRGSTDTQYF. CDR3 sequence (DNA): TGTGCCAGCAGCTTAGGTCAGCGGGGGAGCACAGATACGCAGTATTTT.

The genes are TRBV7-9 and TRBJ2-3, with 7 bases lining up with TRBD2. CDR3 length equals 14 residues. The ends lost 5 bases at V and 2 bases at J; junction bases unmatched: 4. CDR1 is SEHNR, CDR2 FQNEAQ, per germline (reference sequence). The CDR3 protein is CASSRGTNTDTQYF. The CDR3 nucleotides read TGTGCCAGCAGCAGAGGGACTAACACAGATACGCAGTATTTT.

This clone was observed a single time. The rearrangement links TRBV6-1 to TRBJ1-5, with D maybe TRBD1 (5 bases). Per the germline V gene, CDR1 is MNHNS and CDR2 is SASEGT. This CDR3 region has 13 residues. With 1 base removed from V and 7 bases from J, the gap between germline ends came to 8 bases. The CDR3 sequence: CASSEVWGQPQHF. CDR3 nucleotides: TGTGCCAGCAGTGAAGTTTGGGGCCAGCCCCAGCATTTT.

The chain carries TRBV19 and TRBJ1-5; D unresolved. CDR3 size: 13 residues. The germline gives CDR1 LNHDA, CDR2 SQIVND (reference sequence). Trimming pared 4 bases from V and 5 bases from J, leaving 9 bases between. The CDR3 loop is CASSTQSDQPQHF. For the CDR3, the DNA is TGTGCCAGTAGTACCCAGTCTGATCAGCCCCAGCATTTT.

The rearrangement uses TRBV11-3 and TRBJ1-1; 7 bases line up with TRBD1. The CDR3 has 15 amino acids. Germline CDR1 SGHNT, CDR2 YENEEA. V dropped 5 bases and J dropped 2; count of bases not matched to a gene: 8. This CDR3 reads CASSPRTGDNTEAFF. The DNA of the CDR3 is TGTGCCAGCAGCCCGAGGACAGGAGATAACACTGAAGCTTTCTTT.

The V gene is TRBV19, the J gene TRBJ2-1; TRBD2 agrees at 7 bases. Losses at the gene ends were 3 bases for V and 0 bases for J; bases not matched to a gene: 11. The CDR3 totals 18 residues. The germline V gene encodes CDR1 LNHDA and CDR2 SQIVND (reference sequence). The CDR3 DNA follows: TGTGCCAGTAGTATCCCTCCCGGGAGGTTTCGCTCCTACAATGAGCAGTTCTTC. Residues: CASSIPPGRFRSYNEQFF.

The V gene is TRBV5-1, the J gene TRBJ2-2; possible D gene TRBD1, 6 bases. This CDR3 region has 16 residues. Between the trimmed V and J ends, which lost 4 bases and 5 bases, there was a span of 18 bases. Germline CDR1 reads SGHRS; CDR2 reads YFSETQ. In DNA form, the CDR3 reads TGCGCCAGCAGCCCGGTTGGGCCGAGGGGGACCGGGGAGCTGTTTTTT. Amino acids: CASSPVGPRGTGELFF. The complete variable domain, with remaining parts taken from reference TRBV5-1 and TRBJ2-2, reads KAGVTQTPRYLIKTRGQQVTLSCSPISGHRSVSWYQQTPGQGLQFLFEYFSETQRNKGNFPGRFSGRQFSNSRSEMNVSTLELGDSALYLCASSPVGPRGTGELFFGEGSRLTVL.

This clone was found a few times. The genes are TRBV5-6 and TRBJ1-1; a possible D gene is TRBD1 (5 bases). V lost 1 base and J 8 bases, leaving 12 bases between the germline ends. This CDR3 region has 13 residues. Germline V lookup: CDR1 SGHDT, CDR2 YYEEEE. DNA for the CDR3: TGTGCCAGCAGCTTGAGGAGGGGCCCCGAAGCTTTCTTT. It encodes CASSLRRGPEAFF.

This chain links TRBV18 with TRBJ1-1; TRBD1 might be the D (6 bases). The CDR3 loop spans 14 amino acids. V shed 3 bases and J shed 1 base, with 9 bases lying between them. In germline, CDR1 is KGHSH, CDR2 LQKENI. The CDR3 region has the DNA TGTGCCAGCTCACCTAAACAGGGGAACACTGAAGCTTTCTTT. Residues: CASSPKQGNTEAFF.

The chain couples TRBV6-1 to TRBJ1-1, with 12 bases matching TRBD1. There are 18 residues in the CDR3. Germline CDR1 MNHNS, CDR2 SASEGT. V lost 3 bases, J lost 4 bases, and 12 bases stayed unmatched. CDR3 in amino acids: CASSDGRDRGLLGTEAFF. The DNA of the CDR3 is TGTGCCAGCAGTGATGGTCGGGACAGGGGGCTTTTAGGCACTGAAGCTTTCTTT.

The rearrangement joins TRBV28 to TRBJ1-1; 9 bases are a match to TRBD1. V shed 1 base and J 5 bases; nucleotides not matched to a gene: 2. Germline CDR1 reads MDHEN; CDR2 reads SYDVKM. This CDR3 is built from 14 residues. The DNA for the CDR3 is TGTGCCAGCAGTTTATACAGGGGGCGGACTGAAGCTTTCTTT. Translated, it gives CASSLYRGRTEAFF. Full variable domain (outside the CDR3, taken from reference TRBV28 and TRBJ1-1): DVKVTQSSRYLVKRTGEKVFLECVQDMDHENMFWYRQDPGLGLRLIYFSYDVKMKEKGDIPEGYSVSREKKERFSLILESASTNQTSMYLCASSLYRGRTEAFFGQGTRLTVV.

The chain couples TRBV3-1 (or the pseudogene TRBV3-2) to TRBJ1-2; 7 bases match TRBD1. V was pared by 3 bases and J by 3 bases, with 13 bases of the junction left unmatched. The CDR3 is 17 residues long. Germline V CDR1 and CDR2: LGHDT, YNNKEL (reference sequence). As DNA, the CDR3 is TGTGCCAGCAGCCACTGGGCAAGGACAGGTTTGGACTATGGCTACACCTTC. This codes for CASSHWARTGLDYGYTF.

The chain is built from TRBV6-5 and TRBJ1-2; D remains unclear. V dropped 5 bases and J dropped 0 bases, with 4 bases sitting between them. Germline V lookup: CDR1 MNHEY, CDR2 SVGAGI. There are 12 residues in the CDR3. The CDR3 spells CASSQANYGYTF. The CDR3 bases are TGTGCCAGCAGTCAGGCTAACTATGGCTACACCTTC.

In the case of this clone: A junction end diverges from the germline sequence, so it may reflect a read error. Here the CDR3 DNA reads TGCAGTACTAGTTCCAGCGGGGCTACCTACAATGAGCAGTTCTTC. It codes for CSTSSSGATYNEQFF. The V gene is TRBV20-1, the J gene TRBJ2-1; 7 nucleotides align to TRBD2. The CDR3 is made up of 15 amino acids. Germline assignment: CDR1 DFQATT and CDR2 SNEGSKA (reference sequence).

The rearrangement links TRBV19 to TRBJ1-1, with TRBD1 identical over 12 bases. V trimming: 8 bases; J trimming: 11 bases; junction bases outside the gene matches: 12. Germline V gene data show CDR1 as LNHDA and CDR2 as SQIVND (reference sequence). The CDR3 extends over 14 amino acids. The CDR3, as DNA: TGTGCCAGTGGCCGGGACAGGGGGCCGTCACGGGCTTTCTTT. Residues: CASGRDRGPSRAFF.

The chain combines TRBV10-3 with TRBJ1-2; TRBD1 agrees at 12 bases. The CDR3 totals 15 residues. Trimming at V came to 3 bases and at J to 6 bases, leaving 5 bases not matched to a gene. The germline V gene has CDR1 ENHRY and CDR2 SYGVKD. The CDR3: CAISDPGQGADGYTF. In DNA, the CDR3 is TGTGCCATCAGTGACCCGGGACAGGGGGCGGATGGCTACACCTTC.

The chain links TRBV9 to TRBJ2-1; D call uncertain. The germline V gene encodes CDR1 SGDLS and CDR2 YYNGEE. Trimming cost V 3 bases and J 7 bases, with 14 bases left between them. The CDR3 loop spans 14 amino acids. CDR3 DNA sequence: TGTGCCAGCAGCGAGCGAGGTTCCGCGAATGAGCAGTTCTTC. Translated, it gives CASSERGSANEQFF.

The J gene is TRBJ1-3, the V gene TRBV3-1 (or the pseudogene TRBV3-2), with D unclear. V lost 6 bases, J lost 2 bases, and 17 bases lay in between. The CDR3 covers 16 residues. Germline V gives CDR1 LGHDT, CDR2 YNNKEL (reference sequence). CDR3 nucleotides: TGTGCCAGCAGTAGCCATGGGAGGGAACCTGGAAACACCATATATTTT. This translates into CASSSHGREPGNTIYF.

This chain connects TRBV7-9 to TRBJ2-1; maybe TRBD1 (6 bases). The germline CDR1 and CDR2 sequences are SEHNR and FQNEAQ (reference sequence). The CDR3 is made up of 15 amino acids. The V gene lost 5 bases and the J gene lost 2 bases, with 13 bases spanning the gap. CDR3 loop: CASSPTGNTYNEQFF. The DNA for the CDR3 is TGTGCCAGCAGCCCTACAGGGAACACCTACAATGAGCAGTTCTTC.

The chain has TRBV15 and TRBJ1-2, with 11 bases fitting TRBD1. The germline gives CDR1 LNHNV, CDR2 YYDKDF (reference sequence). There are 13 residues in the CDR3. Trimming took 8 bases from V and 5 from J; bases not matched to a gene: 4. In DNA form, the CDR3 reads TGTGCCACCGGGACAGGGGGATCGTATGGCTACACCTTC. Protein product: CATGTGGSYGYTF.

This clone was seen once. An end of the junction differs from the germline gene, which may be a read error. V and J are TRBV9 and TRBJ2-1; 7 bases line up with TRBD2. The CDR3 sequence is 15 residues long. Germline assignment: CDR1 SGDLS and CDR2 YYNGEE. The CDR3 loop is CASSVGGRETNEQFF. The CDR3 bases are TGTGCTAGCAGCGTAGGAGGGCGGGAGACCAATGAGCAGTTCTTC.

This clone was seen a handful of times. The chain couples TRBV9 to TRBJ2-5; 15 nucleotides match TRBD2. V lost 4 bases, J lost 7 bases, and 8 bases stayed unmatched. CDR3 length equals 16 residues. Germline CDR1 and CDR2: SGDLS and YYNGEE. CDR3 bases: TGTGCCAGCAGCCCCTGGACTAGCGGGAGGGTTGGGACCCAGTACTTC. Amino acids: CASSPWTSGRVGTQYF.

The chain carries TRBV11-1 and TRBJ2-1; 16 nucleotides align to TRBD2. The CDR3 runs 16 residues. Per germline, CDR1 SGHAT and CDR2 FQDESV (reference sequence). V lost 2 bases, J lost 9 bases, and 4 bases stayed unmatched. For the CDR3, the DNA is TGTGCCAGCAGCTTAAGGGGACTAGCGGGAGGGAGTGAGCAGTTCTTC. Translation: CASSLRGLAGGSEQFF.

The chain employs TRBV7-8 and TRBJ2-3; no clear D gene. The CDR3 runs 14 residues. Germline CDR1 and CDR2: SGHVS and FQNEAQ. The ends were cut back, 0 bases at V and 4 bases at J, with 8 bases in the middle. The CDR3 nucleotides read TGTGCCAGCAGCTTAGCGAGCCGGGCAGATACGCAGTATTTT. Translating gives CASSLASRADTQYF.

This clone was observed at least ten times. The chain recombines TRBV2 with TRBJ1-5; possible D gene TRBD1, 6 bases. The CDR3 consists of 16 residues. V was trimmed by 8 bases and J by 0 bases, leaving 17 bases between them. Germline CDR1 is SNHLY and CDR2 is FYNNEI. This CDR3 reads CASRHPQGYSNQPQHF. The DNA for the CDR3 is TGTGCCAGCCGACACCCACAGGGTTATAGCAATCAGCCCCAGCATTTT.

The chain has TRBV5-1 and TRBJ1-6; D remains unclear. This CDR3 region has 18 residues. V gave up 0 bases and J gave up 2 bases, with 15 bases separating them. From germline, CDR1 is SGHRS and CDR2 YFSETQ. The CDR3 nucleotides are TGCGCCAGCAGCTTGGACAGCCCCACGACCGCCTATAATTCACCCCTCCACTTT. It specifies CASSLDSPTTAYNSPLHF.

The chain couples TRBV9 to TRBJ1-2; 9 positions agree with TRBD1. The CDR3 spans 18 residues. Trimming took 4 bases from V and 4 from J; bases not matched to a gene: 17. The germline gives CDR1 SGDLS, CDR2 YYNGEE. The CDR3 sequence: CASSTSSGQGGLFYGYTF. In DNA, the CDR3 is TGTGCCAGCAGCACCTCCTCGGGACAGGGAGGCTTGTTCTATGGCTACACCTTC.